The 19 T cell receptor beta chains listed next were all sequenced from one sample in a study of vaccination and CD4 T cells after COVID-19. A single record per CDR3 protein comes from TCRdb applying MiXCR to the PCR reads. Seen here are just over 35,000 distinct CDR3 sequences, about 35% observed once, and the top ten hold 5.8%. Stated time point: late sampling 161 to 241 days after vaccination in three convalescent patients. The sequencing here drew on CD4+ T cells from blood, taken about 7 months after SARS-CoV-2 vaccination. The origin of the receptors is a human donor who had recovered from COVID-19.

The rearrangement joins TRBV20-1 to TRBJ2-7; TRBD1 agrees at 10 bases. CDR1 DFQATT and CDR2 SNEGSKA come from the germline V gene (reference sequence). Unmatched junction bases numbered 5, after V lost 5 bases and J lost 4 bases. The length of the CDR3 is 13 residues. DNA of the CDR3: TGCAGTGCTGCCGGGACAGGGGTTTACGAGCAGTACTTC. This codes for CSAAGTGVYEQYF.

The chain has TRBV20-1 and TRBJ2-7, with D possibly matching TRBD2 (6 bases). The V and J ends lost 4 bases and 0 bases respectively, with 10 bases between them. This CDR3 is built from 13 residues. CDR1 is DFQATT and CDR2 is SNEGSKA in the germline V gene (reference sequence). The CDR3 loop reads CSAIETSSYEQYF. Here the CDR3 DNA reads TGCAGTGCTATTGAGACTAGCTCCTACGAGCAGTACTTC.

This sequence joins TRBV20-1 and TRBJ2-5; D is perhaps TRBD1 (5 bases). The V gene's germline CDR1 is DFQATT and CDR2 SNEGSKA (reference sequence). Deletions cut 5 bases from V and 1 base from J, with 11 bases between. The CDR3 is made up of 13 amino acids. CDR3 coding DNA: TGCAGTGCTCCCCTCAGGGCCCAAGAGACCCAGTACTTC. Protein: CSAPLRAQETQYF.

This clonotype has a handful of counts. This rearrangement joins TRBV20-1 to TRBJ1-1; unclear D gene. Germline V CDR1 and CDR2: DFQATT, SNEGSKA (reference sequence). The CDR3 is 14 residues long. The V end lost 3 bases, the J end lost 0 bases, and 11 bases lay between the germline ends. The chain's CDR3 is CSASVVNMNTEAFF. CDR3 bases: TGCAGTGCTAGTGTTGTAAACATGAACACTGAAGCTTTCTTT.

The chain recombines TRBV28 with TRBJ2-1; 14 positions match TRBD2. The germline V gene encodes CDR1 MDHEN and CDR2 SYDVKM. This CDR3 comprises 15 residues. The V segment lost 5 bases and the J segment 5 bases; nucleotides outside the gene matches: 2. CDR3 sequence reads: CASSAGLAGDNEQFF. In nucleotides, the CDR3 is TGTGCCAGCAGTGCGGGACTAGCGGGAGACAATGAGCAGTTCTTC.

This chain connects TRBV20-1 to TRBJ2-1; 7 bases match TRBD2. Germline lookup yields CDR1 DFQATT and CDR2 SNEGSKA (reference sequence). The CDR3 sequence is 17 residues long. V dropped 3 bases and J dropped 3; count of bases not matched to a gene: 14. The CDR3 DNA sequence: TGCAGTGCTAGCGAGTCGAGGGGACTAACATTCTACAATGAGCAGTTCTTC. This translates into CSASESRGLTFYNEQFF.

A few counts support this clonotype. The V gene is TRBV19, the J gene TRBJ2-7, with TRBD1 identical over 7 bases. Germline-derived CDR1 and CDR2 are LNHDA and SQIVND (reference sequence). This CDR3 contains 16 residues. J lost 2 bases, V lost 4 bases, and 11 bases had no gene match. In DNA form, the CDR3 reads TGTGCCAGTAGTACTCGACAGGGCGAGAACCCCTACGAGCAGTACTTC. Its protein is CASSTRQGENPYEQYF.

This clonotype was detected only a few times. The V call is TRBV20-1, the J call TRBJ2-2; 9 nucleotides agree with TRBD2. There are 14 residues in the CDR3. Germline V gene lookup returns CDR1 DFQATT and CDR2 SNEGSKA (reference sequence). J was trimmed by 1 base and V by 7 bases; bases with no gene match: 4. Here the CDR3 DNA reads TGCAGTGTGGGGCGGGAGGGGAACACCGGGGAGCTGTTTTTT. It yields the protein CSVGREGNTGELFF.

The CDR3 bases are TGTGCCAGCAGTTACTCCACTAGCGGATCCTACGAGCAGTACTTC. Translating it yields CASSYSTSGSYEQYF. The chain joins TRBV6-5 to TRBJ2-7; 8 bases are a match to TRBD2. Germline loops: CDR1 MNHEY, CDR2 SVGAGI. The CDR3 is 15 residues long. With 0 bases clipped from V and 1 base from J, the junction kept 2 bases outside the gene matches.

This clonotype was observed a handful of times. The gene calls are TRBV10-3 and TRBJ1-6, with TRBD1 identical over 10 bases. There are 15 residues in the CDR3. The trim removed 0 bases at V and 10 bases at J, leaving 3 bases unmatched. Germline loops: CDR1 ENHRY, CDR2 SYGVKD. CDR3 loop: CAISESGQGWSPLHF. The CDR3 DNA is TGTGCCATCAGTGAGTCGGGACAGGGGTGGTCACCCCTCCACTTT.

The CDR3 DNA is TGTGCCAGCAGAAACCCCAGGGCCGAAGCTTTCTTT. Translation gives CASRNPRAEAFF. The rearrangement uses TRBV6-1 and TRBJ1-1; a possible D gene is TRBD1 (5 bases). The V end lost 6 bases, the J end lost 8 bases, and 13 bases lay between the germline ends. Germline assignment: CDR1 MNHNS and CDR2 SASEGT. This CDR3 region has 12 residues.

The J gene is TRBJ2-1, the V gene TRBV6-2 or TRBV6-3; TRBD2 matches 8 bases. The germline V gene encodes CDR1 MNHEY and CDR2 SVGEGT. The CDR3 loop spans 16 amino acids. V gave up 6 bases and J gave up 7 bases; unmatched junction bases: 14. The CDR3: CASRLPSPGRENEQFF. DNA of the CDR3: TGTGCCAGCAGACTCCCCAGCCCCGGGAGGGAGAATGAGCAGTTCTTC.

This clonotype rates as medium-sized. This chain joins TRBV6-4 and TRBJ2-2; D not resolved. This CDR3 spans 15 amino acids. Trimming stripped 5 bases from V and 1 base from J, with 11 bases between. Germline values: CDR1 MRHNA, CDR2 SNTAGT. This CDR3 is CASSPHPENTGELFF. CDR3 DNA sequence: TGTGCCAGCAGTCCACACCCAGAGAACACCGGGGAGCTGTTTTTT.

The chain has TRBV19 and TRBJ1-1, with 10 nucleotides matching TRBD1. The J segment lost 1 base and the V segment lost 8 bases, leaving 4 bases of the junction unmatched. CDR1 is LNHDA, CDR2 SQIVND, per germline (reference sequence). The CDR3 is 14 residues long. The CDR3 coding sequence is TGTGCCAGTTTCGGGACAGGGGCGAACACTGAAGCTTTCTTT. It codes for CASFGTGANTEAFF.

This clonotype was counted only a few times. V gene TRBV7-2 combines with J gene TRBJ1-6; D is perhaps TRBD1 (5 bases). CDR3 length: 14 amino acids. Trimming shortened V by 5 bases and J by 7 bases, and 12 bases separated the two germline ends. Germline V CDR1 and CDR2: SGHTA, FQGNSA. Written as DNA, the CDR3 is TGTGCCAGCAGCCTCCTGACAGTGAATTCACCCCTCCACTTT. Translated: CASSLLTVNSPLHF.

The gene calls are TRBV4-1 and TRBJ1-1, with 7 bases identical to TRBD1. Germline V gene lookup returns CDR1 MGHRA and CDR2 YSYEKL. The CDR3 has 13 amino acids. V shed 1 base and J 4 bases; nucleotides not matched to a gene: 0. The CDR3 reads CASSQGQGTEAFF. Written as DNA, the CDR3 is TGCGCCAGCAGCCAAGGACAGGGCACTGAAGCTTTCTTT.

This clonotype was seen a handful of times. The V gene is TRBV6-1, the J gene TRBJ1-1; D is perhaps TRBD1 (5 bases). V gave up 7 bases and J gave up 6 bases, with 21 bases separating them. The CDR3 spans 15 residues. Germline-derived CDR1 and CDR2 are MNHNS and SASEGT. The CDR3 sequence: CASNPSIDSISEAFF. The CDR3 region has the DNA TGTGCCAGCAACCCCTCCATCGACAGTATCTCTGAAGCTTTCTTT.

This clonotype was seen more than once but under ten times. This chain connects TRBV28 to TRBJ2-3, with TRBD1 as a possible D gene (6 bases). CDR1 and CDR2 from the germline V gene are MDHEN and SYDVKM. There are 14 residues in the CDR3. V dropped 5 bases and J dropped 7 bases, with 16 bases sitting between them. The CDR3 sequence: CASSQTGIPHTQYF. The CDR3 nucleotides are TGTGCCAGCAGTCAAACAGGGATCCCTCATACGCAGTATTTT. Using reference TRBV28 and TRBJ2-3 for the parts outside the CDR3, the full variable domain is DVKVTQSSRYLVKRTGEKVFLECVQDMDHENMFWYRQDPGLGLRLIYFSYDVKMKEKGDIPEGYSVSREKKERFSLILESASTNQTSMYLCASSQTGIPHTQYFGPGTRLTVL.

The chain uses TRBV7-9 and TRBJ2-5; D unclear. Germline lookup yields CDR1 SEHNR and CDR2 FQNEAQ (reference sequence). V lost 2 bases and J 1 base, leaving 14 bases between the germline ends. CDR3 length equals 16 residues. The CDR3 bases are TGTGCCAGCAGCTTATTCGGTGTGGCCGTCCAAGAGACCCAGTACTTC. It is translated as CASSLFGVAVQETQYF.